This T cell receptor beta chain was identified during a study of cytomegalovirus exposure and HLA in healthy donors. Primers included in the PCR were 60 Vbeta and 13 Jbeta primers. The method was immunoSEQ multiplex PCR; TCRdb's version includes in-frame clones alone and lacks a portion of them. The sample consists of roughly 120,000 clones, around 83% of them appearing once. In germline, CDR1 is SEHNR, CDR2 FQNEAQ (reference sequence). V was shortened by 6 bases and J by 1 base, with 9 bases between the two germline ends. This CDR3 region has 13 residues. This chain connects TRBV7-9 to TRBJ1-1; D not resolved. The sequence came from a man aged 25-45 years in good health and CMV-seropositive. What was sequenced was PBMCs. The CDR3 region is CASSNYRNTEAFF. CDR3 DNA sequence: TGTGCCAGCAGTAATTACAGGAACACTGAAGCTTTCTTT.